Shown below are 6 T cell receptor beta chains from a single sample sequenced in a study of blood T cell repertoires in COVID-19. The assay was immunoSEQ multiplex PCR, and TCRdb's table has in-frame clones only and misses some. The data hold around 250,000 clones, with 85% observed a single time. The sequenced sample consisted of peripheral blood. The origin of the receptors is a man in his fifties with active or convalescent COVID-19.

The J gene is TRBJ2-7, the V gene TRBV7-9; 11 nucleotides align to TRBD2. The V segment lost 4 bases and the J segment 0 bases; nucleotides outside the gene matches: 8. Per the germline V gene, CDR1 is SEHNR and CDR2 is FQNEAQ (reference sequence). CDR3 size: 17 residues. Here the CDR3 DNA reads TGTGCCAGCAGCTCGACTAGCGGGGTCCCCCACTCCTACGAGCAGTACTTC. It codes for CASSSTSGVPHSYEQYF. The whole variable domain, filled in from reference TRBV7-9 and TRBJ2-7, reads DTGVSQNPRHKITKRGQNVTFRCDPISEHNRLYWYRQTLGQGPEFLTYFQNEAQLEKSRLLSDRFSAERPKGSFSTLEIQRTEQGDSAMYLCASSSTSGVPHSYEQYFGPGTRLTVT.

The chain couples TRBV7-6 to TRBJ2-7; D gene unclear. V lost 4 bases to trimming and J lost 3 bases, with 10 bases between them. This CDR3 is 13 amino acids long. CDR1 is SGHVS and CDR2 is FNYEAQ in the germline V gene. CDR3 sequence (DNA): TGTGCCAGCAGCTCGAGTTACCACTACGAGCAGTACTTC. It encodes CASSSSYHYEQYF.

The rearrangement joins TRBV10-2 to TRBJ1-2, with 7 bases matching TRBD1. Germline V gene sequence: CDR1 WSHSY, CDR2 SAAADI. V shed 4 bases, J shed 5 bases, and the junction held 7 bases outside the gene matches. The CDR3 extends over 14 amino acids. The CDR3 loop is CASSAGTAFYGYTF. The CDR3 DNA sequence: TGCGCCAGCAGTGCCGGGACAGCCTTTTATGGCTACACCTTC.

For this clone: Other DNA variants within this sample encode the same CDR3. The V call is TRBV5-1, the J call TRBJ2-5, with TRBD2 matching over 7 bases. The CDR3 runs to 14 residues. Germline CDR1 reads SGHRS; CDR2 reads YFSETQ. The ends lost 4 bases at V and 3 bases at J; junction bases unmatched: 6. CDR3 bases: TGCGCCAGCAGCCCCGGCGGGGGAGAAGAGACCCAGTACTTC. It yields the protein CASSPGGGEETQYF. The variable domain in full, completed from reference TRBV5-1 and TRBJ2-5, reads KAGVTQTPRYLIKTRGQQVTLSCSPISGHRSVSWYQQTPGQGLQFLFEYFSETQRNKGNFPGRFSGRQFSNSRSEMNVSTLELGDSALYLCASSPGGGEETQYFGPGTRLLVL.

This chain uses TRBV5-1 with TRBJ2-1; D might be TRBD1 (5 bases). Germline lookup yields CDR1 SGHRS and CDR2 YFSETQ. V dropped 4 bases and J dropped 4 bases, with 15 bases sitting between them. The CDR3 length is 15 residues. Here the CDR3 DNA reads TGCGCCAGCAGCCTTCCCAGGACACCTTACAATGAGCAGTTCTTC. It is translated as CASSLPRTPYNEQFF.

The rearrangement links TRBV5-1 to TRBJ2-1, with 9 bases identical to TRBD2. The germline V gene encodes CDR1 SGHRS and CDR2 YFSETQ. This CDR3 comprises 16 residues. Losses at the gene ends were 0 bases for V and 2 bases for J; bases not matched to a gene: 3. The CDR3 DNA reads as TGCGCCAGCAGCTTGGTCGGGACTAGCACCTACAATGAGCAGTTCTTC. Translating gives CASSLVGTSTYNEQFF.